What follows are 13 T cell receptor beta chains derived from one specimen sequenced in a study of T cells in Graves' hyperthyroidism and ophthalmopathy. Researchers amplified the TCR beta CDR3 regions from RNA transcripts. During a first-round RT-PCR of the TCR CDR3, the HTBI primer set was used. TCRdb called the multiplex PCR reads again in MiXCR, with one record for every CDR3 protein. The sample includes about 760,000 distinct CDR3 sequences, just over 35% of them seen just once. Sequenced: blood. The receptors come from a woman between 40 and 50 years old with Graves' hyperthyroidism.

This clonotype was observed once. The J gene is TRBJ2-6, the V gene TRBV7-2, with a possible D match to TRBD1 (5 bases). Germline V gene data show CDR1 as SGHTA and CDR2 as FQGNSA. The CDR3 length is 17 residues. V gave up 6 bases and J gave up 1 base, with 16 bases separating them. The CDR3 sequence: CASSLFAGQSGANVLTF. The DNA for the CDR3 is TGTGCCAGCAGTTTATTCGCAGGGCAATCTGGGGCCAACGTCCTGACTTTC. The whole variable domain, filled in from reference TRBV7-2 and TRBJ2-6, reads GAGVSQSPSNKVTEKGKDVELRCDPISGHTALYWYRQSLGQGLEFLIYFQGNSAPDKSGLPSDRFSAERTGGSVSTLTIQRTQQEDSAVYLCASSLFAGQSGANVLTFGAGSRLTVL.

This clonotype has at least ten counts. The rearrangement links TRBV7-6 to TRBJ1-1, with D unresolved. Between the trimmed V and J ends, which lost 0 bases and 8 bases, there was a span of 13 bases. Germline V CDR1 and CDR2: SGHVS, FNYEAQ. This CDR3 region has 14 residues. The CDR3 here is CASSLAYQTPEAFF. The CDR3 DNA reads TGTGCCAGCAGCTTAGCGTACCAAACTCCAGAAGCTTTCTTT.

This clonotype has just one count. The chain uses TRBV7-2 and TRBJ2-5, with TRBD1 identical over 10 bases. The DNA end is a closer match to TRBJ2-7, so the J assignment may be wrong. The CDR3 loop spans 15 amino acids. Germline CDR1 reads SGHTA; CDR2 reads FQGNSA. The CDR3 region has the DNA TGTGCCAGCAGCCAAGAGGACAGGGGGTCCTACGAGCAGTACTTC. It yields the protein CASSQEDRGSYEQYF.

This clonotype came up many times. This chain links TRBV7-8 with TRBJ2-7; no firm D call. CDR1 and CDR2 (germline): SGHVS, FQNEAQ. The CDR3 loop spans 12 amino acids. V lost 1 base and J lost 6, with 7 bases in between. CDR3 protein: CASSLGGTEQYF. Here the CDR3 DNA reads TGTGCCAGCAGCTTAGGGGGTACCGAGCAGTACTTC.

V is TRBV10-1 and J is TRBJ1-1, with D maybe TRBD1 (5 bases). The V and J ends lost 4 bases and 4 bases respectively, with 19 bases between them. The CDR3 runs 16 residues. The V gene's germline CDR1 is WNHNN and CDR2 SYGVQD (reference sequence). The CDR3 nucleotides read TGCGCCAGCAGTGGAGGGGCAGGGTTATGGGGCACTGAAGCTTTCTTT. Its translation is CASSGGAGLWGTEAFF.

This clonotype occurred many times. The chain has TRBV24-1 and TRBJ2-2; 9 bases are a match to TRBD1. Germline CDR1 and CDR2: KGHDR and SFDVKD. CDR3 size: 18 residues. The V gene end was trimmed by 3 bases and the J gene end by 5 bases; junction bases not matched to a gene: 12. Here the CDR3 reads CATSDPNHPTGGTGELFF. In nucleotides, the CDR3 is TGTGCCACCAGTGATCCTAATCATCCGACAGGGGGGACCGGGGAGCTGTTTTTT.

This clonotype was seen at least ten times. The chain couples TRBV7-2 to TRBJ2-5; D remains ambiguous. CDR1 is SGHTA and CDR2 is FQGNSA in the germline V gene. Deletions cut 3 bases from V and 5 bases from J, with 13 bases between. The CDR3 runs to 14 residues. CDR3 DNA sequence: TGTGCCAGCAGCTTTTCGGTGGGCGGCGAGACCCAGTACTTC. Residues: CASSFSVGGETQYF. Using reference TRBV7-2 and TRBJ2-5 for the parts outside the CDR3, the full variable domain is GAGVSQSPSNKVTEKGKDVELRCDPISGHTALYWYRQSLGQGLEFLIYFQGNSAPDKSGLPSDRFSAERTGGSVSTLTIQRTQQEDSAVYLCASSFSVGGETQYFGPGTRLLVL.

The CDR3, as DNA: TGTGCCAGCAGTCAAACAGGGGGCAGGGCCCATTCACCCCTCCACTTT. It codes for CASSQTGGRAHSPLHF. V and J are TRBV7-9 and TRBJ1-6, with TRBD1 matching over 9 bases. Trimming cost V 6 bases and J 8 bases; bases outside gene matches: 11. Per the germline V gene, CDR1 is SEHNR and CDR2 is FQNEAQ (reference sequence). The CDR3 is 16 amino acids.

This clonotype was observed a few times. This chain joins TRBV19 and TRBJ1-4, with D perhaps TRBD1 (5 bases). V was shortened by 11 bases and J by 7 bases, with 17 bases between the two germline ends. Germline values: CDR1 LNHDA, CDR2 SQIVND (reference sequence). This CDR3 has 13 residues. This CDR3 is CAVGGWGPEKLFF. CDR3 nucleotides: TGTGCCGTCGGAGGTTGGGGCCCTGAAAAACTGTTTTTT.

This clonotype was seen ten or more times. The rearrangement links TRBV28 to TRBJ2-7, with TRBD1 matching over 10 bases. Germline assignment: CDR1 MDHEN and CDR2 SYDVKM. This CDR3 spans 13 amino acids. V shed 6 bases, J shed 2 bases, and the junction held 1 base outside the gene matches. The CDR3 reads CASRGTGAYEQYF. The CDR3, as DNA: TGTGCCAGCAGAGGGACAGGGGCCTACGAGCAGTACTTC.

A remark on this clonotype: A junction boundary mismatches the germline segment, possibly from a read error. This chain links TRBV24-1 with TRBJ1-2; D is perhaps TRBD1 (6 bases). The CDR3 spans 18 residues. Germline assignment: CDR1 KGHDR and CDR2 SFDVKD. The CDR3 DNA is TGTGCCAGCAGTTTATTCAAGGACGCCCTGGGGGGCAACTATGGCTACACCTTC. Residues: CASSLFKDALGGNYGYTF.

This clonotype occurred many times. The chain couples TRBV29-1 to TRBJ1-4; D remains ambiguous. This CDR3 has 13 residues. Per the germline V gene, CDR1 is SQVTM and CDR2 is ANQGSEA. Between the trimmed V and J ends, which lost 4 bases and 4 bases, there was a span of 10 bases. CDR3 amino acids: CSVASEDNEKLFF. The DNA for the CDR3 is TGCAGCGTTGCTTCGGAGGATAATGAAAAACTGTTTTTT.

The chain links TRBV7-2 to TRBJ2-7; D remains unclear. Germline V gene sequence: CDR1 SGHTA, CDR2 FQGNSA. Trimming took off 6 bases at V and 0 bases at J, with 18 bases between the two ends. The CDR3 has 16 amino acids. The CDR3 DNA is TGTGCCAGCAGTTACACTGCTCCCCAGAGCTCCTACGAGCAGTACTTC. It translates to CASSYTAPQSSYEQYF.